Sequencing of this T cell receptor (beta chain) was carried out in a study of T cell responses to AZD1222 COVID-19 vaccine. The study, taken as a whole, reports: A rise in Spike-specific TCR breadth and depth followed two AZD1222 doses. It was only five to seven AZD1222 recipients who were seropositive at baseline.

Turning to this clone: The antigen is unknown.

The CDR3 has 14 residues. V was clipped by 1 base and J by 0 bases, with 7 bases between them. The germline CDR1 and CDR2 sequences are SGHNT and YENEEA. The method was immunoSEQ multiplex PCR; TCRdb's version includes in-frame clones alone and lacks a portion of them. The data show roughly 140,000 clones, approximately 91% seen once. The chain recombines TRBV11-3 with TRBJ2-7; no firm D call. This specimen consisted of peripheral blood, obtained 28 days after the second AZD1222 dose. This TCR came from an adult who received the AZD1222 COVID-19 vaccine. CDR3 DNA: TGTGCCAGCAGCTTAGGGCAGAGCTCCTACGAGCAGTACTTC. Its protein product is CASSLGQSSYEQYF. Based on the CDR3 plus reference TRBV11-3 and TRBJ2-7, the full variable domain is EAGVVQSPRYKIIEKKQPVAFWCNPISGHNTLYWYLQNLGQGPELLIRYENEEAVDDSQLPKDRFSAERLKGVDSTLKIQPAELGDSAVYLCASSLGQSSYEQYFGPGTRLTVT.